This T cell receptor beta chain was profiled in a study of shared clonotypes between healthy human individuals. The germline V gene encodes CDR1 SGHTA and CDR2 FQGNSA. The J segment lost 1 base and the V segment lost 1 base, leaving 13 bases of the junction unmatched. The CDR3 is 18 residues long. Assay: immunoSEQ multiplex PCR; the TCRdb copy retains only in-frame clones and omits some. The data show around 1.6 million clones, about 98% seen once. This clone was observed a single time. This receptor was obtained from a man under 40 in good health. This sequence joins TRBV7-2 and TRBJ2-7; 7 nucleotides agree with TRBD2. The specimen sequenced was naive CD4+ T cells sorted from blood. As for subset: CD45RA+ positively selected. Here the CDR3 DNA reads TGTGCCAGCAGCTTAGTGTCTAACTCAGCGGGGAATTCCTACGAGCAGTACTTC. Its translation is CASSLVSNSAGNSYEQYF.